These T cell receptor beta chains were read from a single sample in a study of shared clonotypes between healthy human individuals. This table comes from immunoSEQ multiplex PCR, and its TCRdb copy is limited to in-frame clones, with some not included. The table shows about 2.3 million clones, with 90% to 95% occurring only once. Sequencing was performed on naive CD4+ T cells from PBMCs. The receptor set was obtained from a man between 18 and 35 years old in good health. Some clones in this sample may be carry-over from other donors' samples. CDR3s include the opening cysteine and the closing phenylalanine or tryptophan. Each record gives: CDR3 length, V gene, J gene, clone size, CDR3 protein. Clone size is shown for a subset of rows, as once, few, many or a class of expanded clone.

len: 14
v_gene: TRBV25-1
j_gene: TRBJ2-5
abundance: NA
CDR3aa: CASGDRIDQETQYF

len: 14
v_gene: TRBV28
j_gene: TRBJ2-5
abundance: NA
CDR3aa: CASIGTGRGKTQYF

len: 11
v_gene: TRBV6-1
j_gene: TRBJ2-5
abundance: NA
CDR3aa: CASSYGPLQYF

len: 13
v_gene: TRBV19
j_gene: TRBJ1-3
abundance: NA
CDR3aa: CASSIPGTNTIYF

len: 13
v_gene: TRBV7-9
j_gene: TRBJ1-2
abundance: NA
CDR3aa: CASSQDSYYGYTF

len: 15
v_gene: TRBV4-1
j_gene: TRBJ2-3
abundance: NA
CDR3aa: CASSQGLAGTDTQYF

len: 16
v_gene: TRBV5-8
j_gene: TRBJ2-1
abundance: once
CDR3aa: CASSSLSGSSYNEQFF

len: 12
v_gene: TRBV7-8
j_gene: TRBJ2-3
abundance: NA
CDR3aa: CASSPGLDTQYF

len: 15
v_gene: TRBV6-1
j_gene: TRBJ2-1
abundance: NA
CDR3aa: CASSGLAGGLDEQFF

len: 13
v_gene: TRBV11-2
j_gene: TRBJ2-1
abundance: NA
CDR3aa: CASSPRSGNEQFF

len: 22
v_gene: TRBV19
j_gene: TRBJ2-1
abundance: NA
CDR3aa: CASSKGRIPGLAGGPRIDEQFF

len: 13
v_gene: TRBV5-1
j_gene: TRBJ1-5
abundance: NA
CDR3aa: CASSLDGGQPQHF

len: 17
v_gene: TRBV18
j_gene: TRBJ2-1
abundance: NA
CDR3aa: CASSPKALGLNYNEQFF

len: 14
v_gene: TRBV5-1
j_gene: TRBJ2-3
abundance: NA
CDR3aa: CASSLGQGSDTQYF

len: 14
v_gene: TRBV11-2
j_gene: TRBJ2-3
abundance: NA
CDR3aa: CASSLGGRKRTQYF

len: 15
v_gene: TRBV5-1
j_gene: TRBJ2-2
abundance: NA
CDR3aa: CASSPFTGATGELFF

len: 15
v_gene: TRBV5-1
j_gene: TRBJ2-1
abundance: NA
CDR3aa: CASSLGQVSYNEQFF

len: 14
v_gene: TRBV5-4
j_gene: TRBJ1-4
abundance: NA
CDR3aa: CASSFEGLNEKLFF

len: 13
v_gene: TRBV29-1
j_gene: TRBJ1-2
abundance: once
CDR3aa: CSILWGPYYGYTF

len: 13
v_gene: TRBV27
j_gene: TRBJ2-1
abundance: NA
CDR3aa: CASSPLLFNEQFF

len: 16
v_gene: TRBV27
j_gene: TRBJ2-1
abundance: NA
CDR3aa: CASSLATSGIRNEQFF

len: 15
v_gene: TRBV28
j_gene: TRBJ2-5
abundance: NA
CDR3aa: CASSSGGAQGETQYF

len: 15
v_gene: TRBV5-1
j_gene: TRBJ2-2
abundance: NA
CDR3aa: CASSRSGQGTGELFF

len: 13
v_gene: TRBV2
j_gene: TRBJ2-1
abundance: once
CDR3aa: CASSVLSSGEQFF

len: 14
v_gene: TRBV7-3
j_gene: TRBJ2-2
abundance: NA
CDR3aa: CASSFDRGSGELFF

len: 11
v_gene: TRBV30
j_gene: TRBJ1-2
abundance: NA
CDR3aa: CAWGPIYGYTF

len: 13
v_gene: TRBV28
j_gene: TRBJ2-1
abundance: NA
CDR3aa: CASRRAGVNEQFF